The entry below gives a single TCR beta chain sequence along with its context. The antigen is not known. A universal primer site arose from template switching, and cDNA bore unique molecular identifiers. Using its own MiXCR run on the 5' RACE reads, TCRdb lists one record per CDR3 protein. The sample has 700,000 or so distinct CDR3 sequences, 8% to 9% seen once. The data were taken from a study of identical twins. Study-wide findings and caveats: Out-of-frame sharing of TCR alpha in monozygotic twins was underestimated by models. Within cord blood, abundant beta clonotypes carried fewer insertions, but memory repertoires showed no such trend. Analyses of zero insertions could be partly confounded by invariant MAIT and iNKT cells.

V shed 4 bases, J shed 2 bases, and the junction held 5 bases outside the gene matches. The V gene's germline CDR1 is MDHEN and CDR2 SYDVKM. The CDR3 consists of 14 residues. A further study also used this sample, focusing on yellow fever vaccine responses in identical twins.

The sample consisted of PBMCs. The rearrangement uses TRBV28 and TRBJ2-7; 7 nucleotides line up with TRBD1. This receptor was taken from a woman younger than 35 in good health. CDR3 in amino acids: CASSWTGPPYEQYF. CDR3 in DNA: TGTGCCAGCAGTTGGACAGGCCCACCCTACGAGCAGTACTTC.